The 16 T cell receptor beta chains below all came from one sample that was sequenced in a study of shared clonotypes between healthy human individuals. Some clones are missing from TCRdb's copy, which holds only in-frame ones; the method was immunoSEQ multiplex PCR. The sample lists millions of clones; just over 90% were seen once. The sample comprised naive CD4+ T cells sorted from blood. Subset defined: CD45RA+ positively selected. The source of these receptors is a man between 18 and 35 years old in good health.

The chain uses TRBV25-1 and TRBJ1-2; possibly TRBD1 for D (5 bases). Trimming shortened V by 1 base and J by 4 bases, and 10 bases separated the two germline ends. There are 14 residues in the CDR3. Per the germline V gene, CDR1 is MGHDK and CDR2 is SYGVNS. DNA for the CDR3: TGTGCCAGCAGTGAATCGGGGGTTGGCTATGGCTACACCTTC. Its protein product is CASSESGVGYGYTF.

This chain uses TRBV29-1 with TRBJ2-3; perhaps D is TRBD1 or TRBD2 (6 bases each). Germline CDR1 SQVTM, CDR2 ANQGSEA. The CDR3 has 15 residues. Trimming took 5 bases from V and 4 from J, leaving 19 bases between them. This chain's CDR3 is CSVTPTQGGADTQYF. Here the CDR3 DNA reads TGCAGCGTTACCCCCACACAGGGAGGAGCAGATACGCAGTATTTT.

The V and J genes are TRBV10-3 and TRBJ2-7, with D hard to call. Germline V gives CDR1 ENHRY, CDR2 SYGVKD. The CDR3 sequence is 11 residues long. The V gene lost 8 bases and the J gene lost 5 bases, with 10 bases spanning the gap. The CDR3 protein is CAIALYDEQYF. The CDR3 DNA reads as TGTGCCATCGCGTTATACGACGAGCAGTACTTC.

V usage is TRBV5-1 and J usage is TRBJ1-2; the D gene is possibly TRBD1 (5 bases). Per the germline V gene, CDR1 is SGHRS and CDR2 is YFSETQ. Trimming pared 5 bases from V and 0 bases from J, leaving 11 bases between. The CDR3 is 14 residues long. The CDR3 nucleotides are TGCGCCAGCAGTCAAATGACAGCTAACTATGGCTACACCTTC. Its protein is CASSQMTANYGYTF.

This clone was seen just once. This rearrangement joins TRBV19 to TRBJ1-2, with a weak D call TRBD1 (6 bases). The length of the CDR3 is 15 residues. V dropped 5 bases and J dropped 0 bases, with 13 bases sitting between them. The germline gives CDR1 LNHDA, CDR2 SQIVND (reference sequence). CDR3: CASSFRDKTNYGYTF. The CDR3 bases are TGTGCCAGTAGTTTCCGGGACAAGACTAACTATGGCTACACCTTC.

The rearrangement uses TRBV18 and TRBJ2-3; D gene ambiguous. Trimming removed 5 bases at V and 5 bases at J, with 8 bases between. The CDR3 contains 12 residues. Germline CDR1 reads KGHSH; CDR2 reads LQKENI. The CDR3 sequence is CASSALVDTQYF. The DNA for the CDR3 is TGTGCCAGCTCAGCCTTGGTAGATACGCAGTATTTT.

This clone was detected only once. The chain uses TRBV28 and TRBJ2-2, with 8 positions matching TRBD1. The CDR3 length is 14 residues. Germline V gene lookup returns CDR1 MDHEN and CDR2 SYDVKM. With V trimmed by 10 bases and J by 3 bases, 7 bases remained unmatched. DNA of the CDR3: TGTGCCACTGACAGGGGTTGGGACACCGGGGAGCTGTTTTTT. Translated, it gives CATDRGWDTGELFF. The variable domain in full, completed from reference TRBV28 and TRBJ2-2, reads DVKVTQSSRYLVKRTGEKVFLECVQDMDHENMFWYRQDPGLGLRLIYFSYDVKMKEKGDIPEGYSVSREKKERFSLILESASTNQTSMYLCATDRGWDTGELFFGEGSRLTVL.

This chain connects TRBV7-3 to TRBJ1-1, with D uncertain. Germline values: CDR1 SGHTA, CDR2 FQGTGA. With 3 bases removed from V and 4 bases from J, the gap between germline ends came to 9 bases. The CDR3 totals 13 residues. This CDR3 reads CASSFGVATEAFF. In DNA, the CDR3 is TGTGCCAGCAGCTTTGGTGTGGCCACTGAAGCTTTCTTT.

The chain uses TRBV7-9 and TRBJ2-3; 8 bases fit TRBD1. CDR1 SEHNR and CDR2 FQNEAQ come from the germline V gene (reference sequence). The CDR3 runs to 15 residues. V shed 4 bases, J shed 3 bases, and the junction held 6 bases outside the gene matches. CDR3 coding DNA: TGTGCCAGCAGCTCATCAGGGGGCATTACAGATACGCAGTATTTT. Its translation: CASSSSGGITDTQYF.

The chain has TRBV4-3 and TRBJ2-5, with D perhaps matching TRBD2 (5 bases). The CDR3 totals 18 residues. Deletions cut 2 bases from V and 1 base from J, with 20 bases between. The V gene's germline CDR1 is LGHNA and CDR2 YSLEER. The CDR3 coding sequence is TGCGCCAGCAGCCAAAAAAGGATAGGACTTGGGAGCCAAGAGACCCAGTACTTC. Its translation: CASSQKRIGLGSQETQYF.

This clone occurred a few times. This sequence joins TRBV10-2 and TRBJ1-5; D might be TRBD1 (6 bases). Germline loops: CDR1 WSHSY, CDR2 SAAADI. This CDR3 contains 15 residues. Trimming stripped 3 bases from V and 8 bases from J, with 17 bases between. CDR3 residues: CASSDRGGWLEPQHF. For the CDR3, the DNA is TGCGCCAGCAGTGACAGGGGAGGGTGGCTGGAGCCCCAGCATTTT.

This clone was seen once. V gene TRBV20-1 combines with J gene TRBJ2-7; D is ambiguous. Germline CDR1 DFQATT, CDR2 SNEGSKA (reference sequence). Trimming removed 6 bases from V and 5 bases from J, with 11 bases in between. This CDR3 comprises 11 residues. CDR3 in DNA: TGCAGTGCGGGCTCGCCAAACGAGCAGTACTTC. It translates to CSAGSPNEQYF.

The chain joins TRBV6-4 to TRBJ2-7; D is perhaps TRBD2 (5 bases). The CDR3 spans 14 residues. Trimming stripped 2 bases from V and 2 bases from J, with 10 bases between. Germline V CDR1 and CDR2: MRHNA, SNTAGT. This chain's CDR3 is CASSDPGVPYEQYF. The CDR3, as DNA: TGTGCCAGCAGTGACCCCGGGGTGCCCTACGAGCAGTACTTC.

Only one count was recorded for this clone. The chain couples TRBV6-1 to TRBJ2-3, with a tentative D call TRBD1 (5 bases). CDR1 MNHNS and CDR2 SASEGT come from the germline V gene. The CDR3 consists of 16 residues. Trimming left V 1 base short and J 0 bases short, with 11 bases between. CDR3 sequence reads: CASSEVGHTSTDTQYF. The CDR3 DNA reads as TGTGCCAGCAGTGAAGTAGGACACACTAGCACAGATACGCAGTATTTT.

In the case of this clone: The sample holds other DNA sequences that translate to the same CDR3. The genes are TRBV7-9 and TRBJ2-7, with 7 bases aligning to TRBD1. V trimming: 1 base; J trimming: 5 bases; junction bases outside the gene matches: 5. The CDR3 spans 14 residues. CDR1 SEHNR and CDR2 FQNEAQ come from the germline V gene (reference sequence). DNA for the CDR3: TGTGCCAGCAGCTTAGGACAGGGAGTCCACGAGCAGTACTTC. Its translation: CASSLGQGVHEQYF.

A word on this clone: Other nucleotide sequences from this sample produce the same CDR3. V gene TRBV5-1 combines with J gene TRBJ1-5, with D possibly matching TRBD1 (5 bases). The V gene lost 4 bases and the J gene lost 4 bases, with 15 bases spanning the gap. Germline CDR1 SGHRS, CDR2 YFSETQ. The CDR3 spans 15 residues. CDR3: CASSLEGLSNQPQHF. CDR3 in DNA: TGCGCCAGCAGCCTGGAGGGGCTGAGTAATCAGCCCCAGCATTTT.